A single sample is the source of the 32 T cell receptor beta chains below, sequenced in a study of T cell changes during pregnancy in multiple sclerosis. The method was immunoSEQ multiplex PCR; TCRdb's version includes in-frame clones alone and lacks a portion of them. The sample includes around 56,000 clones, around 93% of them seen just once. This sample comprised CD4+ T cells from peripheral blood mononuclear cells, obtained in the first trimester of pregnancy. These TCRs come from a female donor with multiple sclerosis, enrolled in a pregnancy study.

This sequence joins TRBV5-4 and TRBJ2-1; 9 bases map to TRBD2. The CDR3 is made up of 17 amino acids. From germline, CDR1 is SGHNT and CDR2 YYREEE (reference sequence). V was pared by 0 bases and J by 7 bases, with 11 bases of the junction left unmatched. In nucleotides, the CDR3 is TGTGCCAGCAGCTTGGGGGTAGCGGGGGCCATGTCTAATGAGCAGTTCTTC. It specifies CASSLGVAGAMSNEQFF.

The V and J genes are TRBV5-1 and TRBJ2-2; D gene unclear. CDR3 size: 13 residues. With 1 base removed from V and 7 bases from J, the gap between germline ends came to 8 bases. Germline V gives CDR1 SGHRS, CDR2 YFSETQ. The CDR3 reads CASSLKSNGELFF. CDR3 coding DNA: TGCGCCAGCAGCTTGAAATCAAACGGGGAGCTGTTTTTT. The full variable domain, completed using reference TRBV5-1 and TRBJ2-2, is KAGVTQTPRYLIKTRGQQVTLSCSPISGHRSVSWYQQTPGQGLQFLFEYFSETQRNKGNFPGRFSGRQFSNSRSEMNVSTLELGDSALYLCASSLKSNGELFFGEGSRLTVL.

In its sample, this clone was seen once. The chain couples TRBV5-1 to TRBJ1-6; 9 bases align to TRBD1. Germline-derived CDR1 and CDR2 are SGHRS and YFSETQ. Trimming removed 4 bases from V and 7 bases from J; junction bases left unmatched: 18. This CDR3 is 19 amino acids long. The CDR3, as DNA: TGCGCCAGCAGCCCTAATCTACTGAAGCGACAGGGGGAAAATTCACCCCTCCACTTT. Translating it yields CASSPNLLKRQGENSPLHF.

This chain links TRBV6-5 with TRBJ2-1; TRBD2 matches at 8 bases. CDR1 is MNHEY, CDR2 SVGAGI, per germline. This CDR3 region has 15 residues. V lost 6 bases and J lost 1; bases outside the gene matches: 5. The CDR3 protein is CASRRAGVSYNEQFF. In DNA form, the CDR3 reads TGTGCCAGCAGACGAGCGGGGGTATCCTACAATGAGCAGTTCTTC.

The J gene is TRBJ1-1, the V gene TRBV25-1, with D perhaps matching TRBD1 (5 bases). Germline V gene data show CDR1 as MGHDK and CDR2 as SYGVNS. This CDR3 is 12 amino acids long. V gave up 7 bases and J gave up 1 base, with 7 bases separating them. The CDR3: CASTGANTEAFF. Written as DNA, the CDR3 is TGTGCCAGCACTGGGGCGAACACTGAAGCTTTCTTT. The full variable domain, rest sourced from reference TRBV25-1 and TRBJ1-1, is EADIYQTPRYLVIGTGKKITLECSQTMGHDKMYWYQQDPGMELHLIHYSYGVNSTEKGDLSSESTVSRIRTEHFPLTLESARPSHTSQYLCASTGANTEAFFGQGTRLTVV.

The chain joins TRBV20-1 to TRBJ2-1; D call uncertain. Germline V gene data show CDR1 as DFQATT and CDR2 as SNEGSKA (reference sequence). V was trimmed by 6 bases and J by 6 bases, leaving 6 bases between them. The CDR3 is made up of 10 amino acids. The CDR3: CSAAINEQFF. In DNA, the CDR3 is TGCAGTGCCGCGATCAATGAGCAGTTCTTC.

V usage is TRBV19 and J usage is TRBJ2-5; D might be TRBD1 (6 bases). The CDR3 consists of 15 residues. The germline gives CDR1 LNHDA, CDR2 SQIVND (reference sequence). The V end was cut by 2 bases, the J end by 2 bases, with 12 bases between. The CDR3 sequence: CASSITQGAQETQYF. CDR3 coding DNA: TGTGCCAGTAGTATAACACAGGGCGCTCAAGAGACCCAGTACTTC. Full variable domain (rest looked up from reference TRBV19 and TRBJ2-5): DGGITQSPKYLFRKEGQNVTLSCEQNLNHDAMYWYRQDPGQGLRLIYYSQIVNDFQKGDIAEGYSVSREKKESFPLTVTSAQKNPTAFYLCASSITQGAQETQYFGPGTRLLVL.

A single count supports this clone. The rearrangement links TRBV29-1 to TRBJ1-6, with D possibly being TRBD1 (5 bases). CDR3 length: 16 residues. Germline lookup yields CDR1 SQVTM and CDR2 ANQGSEA. Trimming removed 6 bases at V and 5 bases at J, with 20 bases between. CDR3 loop: CSVGPGGEGNNSPLHF. DNA of the CDR3: TGCAGCGTGGGGCCGGGGGGGGAGGGGAATAATTCACCCCTCCACTTT.

The chain uses TRBV6-4 and TRBJ2-3; 8 bases match TRBD1. Germline V gives CDR1 MRHNA, CDR2 SNTAGT. V shed 0 bases, J shed 1 base, and the junction held 3 bases outside the gene matches. The CDR3 runs to 16 residues. The CDR3 spells CASSDSPGQGTDTQYF. The DNA for the CDR3 is TGTGCCAGCAGTGACTCCCCGGGACAGGGCACAGATACGCAGTATTTT.

The V call is TRBV4-3, the J call TRBJ2-7, with 9 bases identical to TRBD2. The CDR3 extends over 16 amino acids. Germline CDR1 and CDR2: LGHNA and YSLEER. V was pared by 1 base and J by 4 bases, with 8 bases of the junction left unmatched. The CDR3 DNA follows: TGCGCCAGCAGCCAAGGTCTAGCGGGGAGCCCTTACGAGCAGTACTTC. This codes for CASSQGLAGSPYEQYF.

J is TRBJ2-3 and V is TRBV9, with D uncertain. The CDR3 contains 16 residues. Per the germline V gene, CDR1 is SGDLS and CDR2 is YYNGEE. V lost 0 bases to trimming and J lost 2 bases, with 13 bases between them. The CDR3, as DNA: TGTGCCAGCAGCGTAGGTCCGAGACACAACACAGATACGCAGTATTTT. Its translation is CASSVGPRHNTDTQYF.

The CDR3 DNA reads TGTGCCAGTAGTGCCTCACAGGGGTCGGGCTCCTATAATTCACCCCTCCACTTT. It encodes CASSASQGSGSYNSPLHF. This rearrangement joins TRBV19 to TRBJ1-6, with 7 bases identical to TRBD1. CDR3 size: 18 residues. After removal of 5 bases from V and 0 bases from J, the junction contained 10 bases not matched to a gene. The germline V gene encodes CDR1 LNHDA and CDR2 SQIVND (reference sequence).

The V gene is TRBV5-6, the J gene TRBJ1-2; 9 nucleotides align to TRBD1. Germline lookup yields CDR1 SGHDT and CDR2 YYEEEE. Trimming removed 5 bases from V and 8 bases from J; junction bases left unmatched: 13. CDR3 length: 15 amino acids. CDR3 nucleotide sequence: TGTGCCAGCAGAGAGGGACAGGGCCGGTGGTACGGCTACACCTTC. Amino acid sequence: CASREGQGRWYGYTF.

This clone was seen once. The V call is TRBV28, the J call TRBJ1-2, with D perhaps TRBD1 (5 bases). This CDR3 region has 14 residues. Trimming removed 4 bases at V and 3 bases at J, with 12 bases between. The germline CDR1 and CDR2 sequences are MDHEN and SYDVKM. CDR3 coding DNA: TGTGCCAGCAGTTCCCCTGGGGGGGACTATGGCTACACCTTC. This encodes CASSSPGGDYGYTF.

The rearrangement joins TRBV9 to TRBJ2-7; a weak D match, TRBD2 (5 bases). Germline V gene lookup returns CDR1 SGDLS and CDR2 YYNGEE. Trimming took off 0 bases at V and 2 bases at J, with 9 bases between the two ends. This CDR3 comprises 14 residues. The CDR3 sequence: CASSVDPGTYEQYF. The CDR3 nucleotides are TGTGCCAGCAGCGTAGACCCGGGAACCTACGAGCAGTACTTC.

V is TRBV27 and J is TRBJ1-1; 8 bases are shared with TRBD1. This CDR3 comprises 15 residues. CDR1 is MNHEY and CDR2 is SMNVEV in the germline V gene (reference sequence). Losses at the gene ends were 6 bases for V and 1 base for J; bases not matched to a gene: 7. The CDR3 here is CASSSYGTGNTEAFF. The DNA of the CDR3 is TGTGCCAGCAGCTCTTACGGGACAGGGAACACTGAAGCTTTCTTT.

V and J are TRBV7-3 and TRBJ2-3; possibly TRBD2 for D (6 bases). The CDR3 runs 14 residues. V was trimmed by 7 bases and J by 0 bases, leaving 11 bases between them. Germline assignment: CDR1 SGHTA and CDR2 FQGTGA. CDR3 protein: CASKAGTSTDTQYF. CDR3 nucleotides: TGTGCCAGCAAGGCGGGGACTAGCACAGATACGCAGTATTTT.

The rearrangement uses TRBV30 and TRBJ2-1, with 14 bases that match TRBD2. In germline, CDR1 is GTSNPN, CDR2 SVGIG (reference sequence). Trimming at V came to 3 bases and at J to 1 base, leaving 5 bases not matched to a gene. CDR3 length: 17 residues. CDR3 nucleotide sequence: TGTGCCTGGAGGGGGACTAGCGGGGGTAGGTCCTACAATGAGCAGTTCTTC. This translates into CAWRGTSGGRSYNEQFF.

V is TRBV30 and J is TRBJ1-3, with D unresolved. Deletions cut 3 bases from V and 4 bases from J, with 4 bases between. The length of the CDR3 is 11 residues. Germline values: CDR1 GTSNPN, CDR2 SVGIG (reference sequence). CDR3 DNA: TGTGCCTGGAGGGGCGGAAACACCATATATTTT. As protein: CAWRGGNTIYF. Full variable domain (missing parts from reference TRBV30 and TRBJ1-3): SQTIHQWPATLVQPVGSPLSLECTVEGTSNPNLYWYRQAAGRGLQLLFYSVGIGQISSEVPQNLSASRPQDRQFILSSKKLLLSDSGFYLCAWRGGNTIYFGEGSWLTVV.

The rearrangement joins TRBV7-6 to TRBJ2-2; 7 bases align to TRBD1. The CDR3 contains 15 residues. CDR1 and CDR2 from the germline V gene are SGHVS and FNYEAQ. V lost 6 bases, J lost 7 bases, and 11 bases stayed unmatched. The CDR3 sequence is CASSLQGIRGGELFF. The CDR3 DNA is TGTGCCAGCAGTTTACAGGGGATAAGAGGCGGGGAGCTGTTTTTT.

J is TRBJ2-7 and V is TRBV19, with no clear D. Germline lookup yields CDR1 LNHDA and CDR2 SQIVND (reference sequence). This CDR3 has 15 residues. The V gene lost 6 bases and the J gene lost 2 bases, with 17 bases spanning the gap. This CDR3 is CASSSGAHLTYEQYF. The CDR3 region has the DNA TGTGCCAGTAGCTCCGGAGCTCACCTTACCTACGAGCAGTACTTC.

This chain uses TRBV9 with TRBJ1-2; possibly TRBD1 for D (5 bases). This CDR3 contains 17 residues. V lost 0 bases, J lost 0 bases, and 15 bases lay in between. The V gene's germline CDR1 is SGDLS and CDR2 YYNGEE. The CDR3 DNA is TGTGCCAGCAGCGTAGGAAGGGATTCGGGGGCTAACTATGGCTACACCTTC. This codes for CASSVGRDSGANYGYTF.

This rearrangement joins TRBV2 to TRBJ1-6; D remains ambiguous. V lost 6 bases and J lost 4, with 10 bases in between. The CDR3 consists of 14 residues. Germline lookup yields CDR1 SNHLY and CDR2 FYNNEI. CDR3 residues: CASRAERYNSPLHF. As DNA, the CDR3 is TGTGCCAGCAGGGCGGAGCGATATAATTCACCCCTCCACTTT.

The CDR3, as DNA: TGTGCCATCAGTGAAGCCCTAGCCAAAAACATTCAGTACTTC. Protein sequence: CAISEALAKNIQYF. The genes are TRBV10-3 and TRBJ2-4, with D unclear. The V end was cut by 3 bases, the J end by 0 bases, with 6 bases between. This CDR3 contains 14 residues. Per germline, CDR1 ENHRY and CDR2 SYGVKD.

This clone is a singleton in its sample. J is TRBJ2-7 and V is TRBV19, with D unresolved. Per germline, CDR1 LNHDA and CDR2 SQIVND (reference sequence). Trimming pared 5 bases from V and 6 bases from J, leaving 14 bases between. The CDR3 spans 13 residues. The CDR3 DNA reads as TGTGCCAGTAGTTTTGTACTACGTGGCGAGCAGTACTTC. This translates into CASSFVLRGEQYF.

This chain connects TRBV7-9 to TRBJ1-1, with 9 positions matching TRBD1. Per germline, CDR1 SEHNR and CDR2 FQNEAQ (reference sequence). The CDR3 sequence is 14 residues long. The V gene end was trimmed by 5 bases and the J gene end by 7 bases; junction bases not matched to a gene: 8. The CDR3 loop reads CASSLGQGWDEAFF. The CDR3 DNA follows: TGTGCCAGCAGCCTTGGACAGGGGTGGGATGAAGCTTTCTTT.

The chain joins TRBV7-2 to TRBJ2-3, with 10 positions matching TRBD1. Germline CDR1 is SGHTA and CDR2 is FQGNSA. The CDR3 consists of 18 residues. The V gene end was trimmed by 2 bases and the J gene end by 11 bases; junction bases not matched to a gene: 19. Here the CDR3 DNA reads TGTGCCAGCAGCTTACGTATGGTCAGGGGGACAGGGGATAGTAAGCAGTATTTT. Translation gives CASSLRMVRGTGDSKQYF.

The V call is TRBV15, the J call TRBJ1-5, with a weak D call TRBD1 (6 bases). The V end lost 5 bases, the J end lost 2 bases, and 13 bases lay between the germline ends. The CDR3 runs 15 residues. Germline V gene sequence: CDR1 LNHNV, CDR2 YYDKDF (reference sequence). The CDR3, as DNA: TGTGCCACCAGCGAGGACAGACGAGGCAATCAGCCCCAGCATTTT. Translating it yields CATSEDRRGNQPQHF.

This clone came up once. The V and J genes are TRBV5-5 and TRBJ2-7; 7 nucleotides align to TRBD1. J was trimmed by 0 bases and V by 2 bases; bases with no gene match: 8. The CDR3 contains 16 residues. Germline CDR1 SGHKS, CDR2 YYEKEE (reference sequence). CDR3 nucleotide sequence: TGTGCCAGCAGCTTATGGGCAGGGGGTTACTCCTACGAGCAGTACTTC. Translation: CASSLWAGGYSYEQYF.

V usage is TRBV15 and J usage is TRBJ2-1; 14 nucleotides match TRBD2. The CDR3 contains 16 residues. V was clipped by 0 bases and J by 6 bases; unmatched bases: 1. Germline assignment: CDR1 LNHNV and CDR2 YYDKDF (reference sequence). CDR3 sequence: CATSREGTSGGNEQFF. CDR3 nucleotide sequence: TGTGCCACCAGCAGAGAAGGGACTAGCGGGGGCAATGAGCAGTTCTTC.

This chain joins TRBV30 and TRBJ1-1; 12 bases fit TRBD1. V was pared by 0 bases and J by 5 bases, with 7 bases of the junction left unmatched. The CDR3 sequence is 16 residues long. Per the germline V gene, CDR1 is GTSNPN and CDR2 is SVGIG (reference sequence). The CDR3 reads CAWSVGTGGRGTEAFF. In DNA, the CDR3 is TGTGCCTGGAGTGTAGGGACAGGGGGCAGGGGGACTGAAGCTTTCTTT.

The chain recombines TRBV9 with TRBJ2-7, with D tentatively TRBD2 (5 bases). The germline V gene has CDR1 SGDLS and CDR2 YYNGEE. The CDR3 is 14 amino acids. V was clipped by 4 bases and J by 6 bases, with 17 bases between them. CDR3 coding DNA: TGTGCCAGCAGCCCCCGAGCGGAGGTGGGCGAGCAGTACTTC. It codes for CASSPRAEVGEQYF. The variable domain in full, completed from reference TRBV9 and TRBJ2-7, reads DSGVTQTPKHLITATGQRVTLRCSPRSGDLSVYWYQQSLDQGLQFLIQYYNGEERAKGNILERFSAQQFPDLHSELNLSSLELGDSALYFCASSPRAEVGEQYFGPGTRLTVT.